These 16 T cell receptor beta chains were sequenced from one sample in a study of neurological immune-mediated disorders. From the 5' RACE reads, TCRdb called clonotypes with MiXCR, one entry per CDR3 protein. The profile shows under 130,000 distinct CDR3 sequences, 11% of them singletons. The sample's time point: longitudinal time-point 3. Source material: PBMCs. Receptors were obtained from a female donor with HTLV-1-associated myelopathy (HAM/TSP).

The V and J genes are TRBV11-2 and TRBJ2-7; the D gene could be TRBD1 or TRBD2 (5 bases each). Trimming removed 5 bases from V and 2 bases from J, with 16 bases in between. The germline CDR1 and CDR2 sequences are SGHAT and FQNNGV. This CDR3 has 15 residues. The CDR3: CASSKPGDGTYEQYF. CDR3 DNA: TGTGCCAGCAGCAAACCTGGGGACGGTACCTACGAGCAGTACTTC.

This clonotype was seen repeatedly, ten times or more. The chain combines TRBV20-1 with TRBJ2-7; 7 positions agree with TRBD1. Germline V gene sequence: CDR1 DFQATT, CDR2 SNEGSKA (reference sequence). J lost 6 bases, V lost 5 bases, and 7 bases had no gene match. This CDR3 spans 12 amino acids. DNA of the CDR3: TGCAGTGCTGAAGACAGGGCAGGCGAGCAGTACTTC. It translates to CSAEDRAGEQYF.

The CDR3 coding sequence is TGCGCCAGTAGCGTCTACGGGACAGTCTCCTACGAGCAGTACTTC. It yields the protein CASSVYGTVSYEQYF. This chain connects TRBV5-1 to TRBJ2-7, with 7 nucleotides matching TRBD1. With V trimmed by 8 bases and J by 0 bases, 11 bases remained unmatched. The CDR3 runs to 15 residues. In germline, CDR1 is SGHRS, CDR2 YFSETQ.

Ten or more counts support this clonotype. The J gene is TRBJ2-7, the V gene TRBV7-9; D perhaps matches TRBD1 (5 bases). CDR3 length: 15 residues. Germline assignment: CDR1 SEHNR and CDR2 FQNEAQ (reference sequence). The V end lost 4 bases, the J end lost 4 bases, and 17 bases lay between the germline ends. In DNA form, the CDR3 reads TGTGCCAGCAGCTCCCCGAAGGGGCCGCCGTACGAGCAGTACTTC. This sequence encodes CASSSPKGPPYEQYF.

The sample holds many counts of this clonotype. The chain employs TRBV28 and TRBJ2-3; D is unresolved. The germline CDR1 and CDR2 sequences are MDHEN and SYDVKM. Trimming left V 8 bases short and J 1 base short, with 19 bases between. The length of the CDR3 is 16 residues. The CDR3 coding sequence is TGTGCCAGCCAATCGCGGTTACAAAGGGGCACAGATACGCAGTATTTT. It yields the protein CASQSRLQRGTDTQYF.

This clonotype was detected ten times or more. This chain connects TRBV28 to TRBJ1-1; D unclear. Germline V lookup: CDR1 MDHEN, CDR2 SYDVKM. Trimming shortened V by 10 bases and J by 0 bases, and 12 bases separated the two germline ends. This CDR3 comprises 13 residues. In DNA form, the CDR3 reads TGTGCCATTCGAACGGGGATGAACACTGAAGCTTTCTTT. Protein: CAIRTGMNTEAFF.

This clonotype came up many times. The rearrangement uses TRBV5-6 and TRBJ2-2; D is unclear. Deletions cut 5 bases from V and 0 bases from J, with 14 bases between. The CDR3 sequence is 16 residues long. CDR1 is SGHDT and CDR2 is YYEEEE in the germline V gene. The DNA of the CDR3 is TGTGCCAGCAGGATGCAAATACACCCGAACACCGGGGAGCTGTTTTTT. Translating gives CASRMQIHPNTGELFF.

The chain has TRBV7-2 and TRBJ2-1, with D perhaps assigned TRBD1 or TRBD2 (5 bases each). V shed 5 bases and J shed 3 bases, with 23 bases lying between them. The CDR3 sequence is 18 residues long. Per the germline V gene, CDR1 is SGHTA and CDR2 is FQGNSA. DNA of the CDR3: TGTGCCAGCAGCCCACAACTTGGGCGAGCAGGGAGCTACAATGAGCAGTTCTTC. Its protein product is CASSPQLGRAGSYNEQFF.

This clonotype was seen at least ten times. V usage is TRBV7-9 and J usage is TRBJ2-3; D is perhaps TRBD1 (6 bases). The germline gives CDR1 SEHNR, CDR2 FQNEAQ (reference sequence). This CDR3 is 20 amino acids long. The V gene lost 4 bases and the J gene lost 0 bases, with 26 bases spanning the gap. This CDR3 is CASSSSGREGVRRSTDTQYF. The CDR3 bases are TGTGCCAGCAGCTCGTCTGGGCGAGAGGGGGTCAGAAGAAGCACAGATACGCAGTATTTT.

This clonotype occurred many times. This chain uses TRBV27 with TRBJ2-5; D gene uncertain. Germline CDR1 MNHEY, CDR2 SMNVEV (reference sequence). CDR3 length: 15 residues. Trimming pared 0 bases from V and 5 bases from J, leaving 13 bases between. The CDR3 DNA sequence: TGTGCCAGCAGTTTATCAGGAAGGTCCCGGGAGACCCAGTACTTC. It specifies CASSLSGRSRETQYF.

This clonotype was counted many times. The chain employs TRBV2 and TRBJ2-5, with TRBD1 as a possible D gene (5 bases). The CDR3 totals 14 residues. Germline CDR1 and CDR2: SNHLY and FYNNEI. V lost 2 bases to trimming and J lost 0 bases, with 7 bases between them. The CDR3: CASSERGNQETQYF. DNA for the CDR3: TGTGCCAGCAGTGAAAGGGGTAACCAAGAGACCCAGTACTTC.

This clonotype has a count of ten or more. V usage is TRBV5-1 and J usage is TRBJ2-2, with 12 bases fitting TRBD1. This CDR3 has 18 amino acids. The germline CDR1 and CDR2 sequences are SGHRS and YFSETQ. The V and J ends lost 3 bases and 3 bases, in that order; junction bases with no gene match: 9. The chain's CDR3 is CASSWGDRGLRHTGELFF. The CDR3 DNA is TGCGCCAGCAGCTGGGGGGACAGGGGGCTTCGGCACACCGGGGAGCTGTTTTTT. Combining the CDR3 with reference TRBV5-1 and TRBJ2-2 gives the whole variable domain KAGVTQTPRYLIKTRGQQVTLSCSPISGHRSVSWYQQTPGQGLQFLFEYFSETQRNKGNFPGRFSGRQFSNSRSEMNVSTLELGDSALYLCASSWGDRGLRHTGELFFGEGSRLTVL.

The chain employs TRBV6-1 and TRBJ1-5, with no clear D. From germline, CDR1 is MNHNS and CDR2 SASEGT. V was cut by 6 bases and J by 5 bases, with 11 bases left in between. The CDR3 sequence is 13 residues long. The CDR3 region is CASRFFNDQPQHF. The CDR3 DNA follows: TGTGCCAGCAGGTTTTTTAACGATCAGCCCCAGCATTTT.

The rearrangement joins TRBV5-6 to TRBJ2-3; 9 positions agree with TRBD2. There are 16 residues in the CDR3. V lost 6 bases, J lost 6 bases, and 14 bases stayed unmatched. The germline gives CDR1 SGHDT, CDR2 YYEEEE. CDR3 sequence: CASTPGRRGGLDTQYF. CDR3 coding DNA: TGTGCCAGCACCCCCGGTCGGCGGGGGGGCCTGGATACGCAGTATTTT.

In this sample, this clonotype turned up many times. The chain has TRBV18 and TRBJ2-6, with D perhaps matching TRBD1 (5 bases). The CDR3 covers 16 residues. Germline lookup yields CDR1 KGHSH and CDR2 LQKENI. Trimming removed 2 bases at V and 0 bases at J, with 8 bases between. The CDR3 coding sequence is TGTGCCAGCTCACCAAGACAGCTCTCTGGGGCCAACGTCCTGACTTTC. This gives the protein CASSPRQLSGANVLTF.

This clonotype was recorded at least ten times. The V gene is TRBV10-3, the J gene TRBJ1-1; D is ambiguous. Germline V gene data show CDR1 as ENHRY and CDR2 as SYGVKD. There are 12 residues in the CDR3. V lost 3 bases to trimming and J lost 4 bases, with 6 bases between them. CDR3: CAISDRSTEAFF. The CDR3 region has the DNA TGTGCCATCAGTGATAGAAGCACTGAAGCTTTCTTT.